This TCR beta chain was obtained from a study of T cell responses to AZD1222 COVID-19 vaccine. Study outcomes and limitations: Clonal diversity was possibly underestimated, and the donors were mostly white British, with more females. No day 14 peak samples; only post-peak repertoires were characterized.

Details on this clone: Its specificity is not known.

Germline V gene data show CDR1 as SGHVS and CDR2 as FQNEAQ. V lost 2 bases and J lost 2; bases outside the gene matches: 2. This CDR3 comprises 14 residues. Profiling relied on immunoSEQ multiplex PCR, and the TCRdb table lists in-frame clones only, not all of them. This table has fewer than 65,000 clones, 80% to 90% appearing once. This chain joins TRBV7-8 and TRBJ1-2; 7 bases agree with TRBD1. Sequenced here: peripheral blood, sampled on day 0 of AZD1222 vaccination. This clonotype was sampled from an adult in good health. CDR3 nucleotides: TGTGCCAGCAGCTTAAACAGGGGAAACTATGGCTACACCTTC. It is translated as CASSLNRGNYGYTF.